Below are 20 T cell receptor beta chains sequenced from a single sample in a study of T cells in Graves' hyperthyroidism and ophthalmopathy. RNA transcripts gave rise to amplified TCR beta CDR3 regions. The primer set for the first-round RT-PCR of the TCR CDR3 was HTBI. TCRdb passed the multiplex PCR reads through MiXCR, listing each CDR3 protein once. The table records around 600,000 distinct CDR3 sequences, approximately 14% of them present only once. The specimen was blood. The receptors were gathered from a woman in her forties or fifties with Graves' ophthalmopathy.

This clonotype was recorded at least ten times. This rearrangement joins TRBV13 to TRBJ2-7; 11 positions match TRBD2. J lost 3 bases, V lost 5 bases, and 6 bases had no gene match. The CDR3 extends over 15 amino acids. Germline CDR1 PRHDT, CDR2 FYEKMQ (reference sequence). The chain's CDR3 is CASSAPTSGNYEQYF. CDR3 bases: TGTGCCAGCAGCGCCCCGACTAGCGGGAACTACGAGCAGTACTTC.

This chain links TRBV9 with TRBJ2-1, with TRBD2 identical over 9 bases. The CDR3 has 17 amino acids. The ends lost 4 bases at V and 2 bases at J; junction bases unmatched: 10. CDR1 is SGDLS, CDR2 YYNGEE, per germline. The CDR3, as DNA: TGTGCCAGCAGCCCCCGGGCGGGAGGGATAGCCTACAATGAGCAGTTCTTC. It is translated as CASSPRAGGIAYNEQFF.

The chain joins TRBV19 to TRBJ2-1, with no clear D. V was trimmed by 3 bases and J by 8 bases, leaving 11 bases between them. CDR3 length equals 13 residues. Germline loops: CDR1 LNHDA, CDR2 SQIVND (reference sequence). CDR3 nucleotides: TGTGCCAGTAGTATGGGTCAGGTCGATGAGCAGTTCTTC. This translates into CASSMGQVDEQFF.

This clonotype was counted between two and nine times. This chain uses TRBV28 with TRBJ2-7; 9 bases fit TRBD1. Germline CDR1 reads MDHEN; CDR2 reads SYDVKM. The CDR3 is 13 residues long. The trim removed 6 bases at V and 2 bases at J, leaving 2 bases unmatched. The CDR3 bases are TGTGCCAGCAGCGGGACAGGGCCCTACGAGCAGTACTTC. Protein product: CASSGTGPYEQYF.

This clonotype was counted between two and nine times. This chain joins TRBV6-1 and TRBJ1-2, with D perhaps TRBD1 (5 bases). The V gene lost 6 bases and the J gene lost 4 bases, with 12 bases spanning the gap. There are 13 residues in the CDR3. Germline CDR1 is MNHNS and CDR2 is SASEGT. The CDR3 here is CASSETVPYGYTF. CDR3 nucleotide sequence: TGTGCCAGCAGCGAGACAGTACCCTATGGCTACACCTTC.

The chain recombines TRBV9 with TRBJ1-3; no clear D. The CDR3 extends over 14 amino acids. Trimming took off 2 bases at V and 0 bases at J, with 6 bases between the two ends. Per germline, CDR1 SGDLS and CDR2 YYNGEE. Here the CDR3 DNA reads TGTGCCAGCAGCGTTCAAACCTCTGGAAACACCATATATTTT. It yields the protein CASSVQTSGNTIYF.

The J gene is TRBJ1-2, the V gene TRBV29-1; D might be TRBD1 (5 bases). The V gene lost 5 bases and the J gene lost 1 base, with 17 bases spanning the gap. This CDR3 region has 15 residues. Germline-derived CDR1 and CDR2 are SQVTM and ANQGSEA. Here the CDR3 DNA reads TGCAGCGTTAGTCCGAGACAGATGTTTAACTATGGCTACACCTTC. Translating it yields CSVSPRQMFNYGYTF.

The V and J genes are TRBV20-1 and TRBJ1-5, with TRBD1 as a possible D gene (5 bases). V was pared by 3 bases and J by 3 bases, with 15 bases between. Germline CDR1 and CDR2: DFQATT and SNEGSKA (reference sequence). The CDR3 length is 15 residues. The CDR3 protein is CSASRDLRPNQPQHF. CDR3 nucleotides: TGCAGTGCTAGCCGGGACCTCCGACCCAATCAGCCCCAGCATTTT.

The J gene is TRBJ2-7, the V gene TRBV5-5; perhaps TRBD2 as D (6 bases). The germline V and J ends were trimmed by 5 bases and 2 bases, with 14 bases remaining between them. Germline V CDR1 and CDR2: SGHKS, YYEKEE (reference sequence). The CDR3 is 14 amino acids. The CDR3 loop reads CASSPGWGAYEQYF. For the CDR3, the DNA is TGTGCCAGCAGTCCCGGGTGGGGGGCCTACGAGCAGTACTTC.

This clonotype has just a few counts. The J gene is TRBJ2-7, the V gene TRBV12-5; D possibly corresponds to TRBD2 (6 bases). With 6 bases removed from V and 5 bases from J, the gap between germline ends came to 20 bases. The CDR3 totals 15 residues. The V gene's germline CDR1 is LGHNT and CDR2 FRNRAP. The CDR3 is CASGETGRIYHEQYF. CDR3 coding DNA: TGTGCTAGTGGCGAAACCGGGAGAATCTACCACGAGCAGTACTTC.

This clonotype has more than one count but fewer than ten. The gene calls are TRBV27 and TRBJ2-1; D possibly corresponds to TRBD1 (6 bases). The CDR3 is made up of 14 amino acids. Deletions cut 2 bases from V and 6 bases from J, with 11 bases between. Germline assignment: CDR1 MNHEY and CDR2 SMNVEV (reference sequence). This CDR3 is CASSLRGSGNEQFF. CDR3 nucleotides: TGTGCCAGCAGTTTAAGGGGGAGTGGCAATGAGCAGTTCTTC.

The CDR3 loop reads CASSVLAYSDEQYF. The CDR3 nucleotides are TGTGCCAGCAGCGTCTTAGCCTATTCAGACGAGCAGTACTTC. The gene calls are TRBV13 and TRBJ2-7; no clear D gene. Per germline, CDR1 PRHDT and CDR2 FYEKMQ (reference sequence). V was cut by 5 bases and J by 5 bases, with 16 bases left in between. This CDR3 region has 14 residues.

The chain combines TRBV20-1 with TRBJ2-7; D is possibly TRBD2 (6 bases). CDR1 and CDR2 (germline): DFQATT, SNEGSKA (reference sequence). The CDR3 totals 13 residues. V was cut by 4 bases and J by 2 bases, with 12 bases left in between. The CDR3 is CSATPGLTYEQYF. The CDR3 DNA is TGCAGTGCTACTCCGGGACTGACCTACGAGCAGTACTTC.

This clonotype has at least ten counts. This chain joins TRBV28 and TRBJ2-4; 9 nucleotides agree with TRBD1. Germline V gene lookup returns CDR1 MDHEN and CDR2 SYDVKM. The CDR3 runs to 18 residues. V gave up 5 bases and J gave up 0 bases; unmatched junction bases: 11. The CDR3 DNA is TGTGCCAGCAGTCACGCTTCTACAGGGGGCTTAGCCAAAAACATTCAGTACTTC. The encoded protein is CASSHASTGGLAKNIQYF.

This sequence joins TRBV28 and TRBJ1-3; D is undetermined. Germline values: CDR1 MDHEN, CDR2 SYDVKM. This CDR3 has 14 residues. V was cut by 5 bases and J by 4 bases, with 12 bases left in between. This chain's CDR3 is CASSPPAPGNTIYF. For the CDR3, the DNA is TGTGCCAGCAGTCCCCCCGCGCCGGGAAACACCATATATTTT.

This chain joins TRBV29-1 and TRBJ1-2; 9 bases are shared with TRBD1. Trimming cost V 5 bases and J 5 bases; bases outside gene matches: 12. Germline CDR1 is SQVTM and CDR2 is ANQGSEA. CDR3 length: 15 amino acids. DNA for the CDR3: TGCAGCGTTACCACCACAGGGGGCGCGTCTTATGGCTACACCTTC. The encoded protein is CSVTTTGGASYGYTF.

This clonotype was recorded many times. This chain links TRBV19 with TRBJ1-1; 9 bases are a match to TRBD1. The CDR3 has 16 residues. J gave up 6 bases and V 5 bases, and 13 bases lay outside the gene matches. The V gene's germline CDR1 is LNHDA and CDR2 SQIVND (reference sequence). CDR3 in amino acids: CASSSGTGRRGAEAFF. For the CDR3, the DNA is TGTGCCAGTAGTTCCGGGACAGGGCGTCGGGGCGCTGAAGCTTTCTTT.

As concerns this clonotype: A much larger clone differs from this one at a single base, so this may be a read error. V and J are TRBV5-6 and TRBJ2-1; TRBD2 matches 11 bases. The junction had 8 bases not matched to a gene; V was cut back by 5 bases and J by 7 bases. The germline gives CDR1 SGHDT, CDR2 YYEEEE. The length of the CDR3 is 15 residues. The CDR3 is CASRVTRTSGNEQFF. CDR3 nucleotide sequence: TGTGCCAGCAGGGTCACACGGACTAGCGGGAATGAGCAGTTCTTC.

This clonotype was seen at least ten times. V gene TRBV5-1 combines with J gene TRBJ1-5; TRBD1 might be the D (5 bases). This CDR3 comprises 15 residues. Trimming shortened V by 0 bases and J by 10 bases, and 17 bases separated the two germline ends. Germline loops: CDR1 SGHRS, CDR2 YFSETQ. The CDR3 coding sequence is TGCGCCAGCAGCTTGGCCGGGACGGGGGGAGATCCCCAGCATTTT. It specifies CASSLAGTGGDPQHF.

This clonotype was seen only a few times. The chain employs TRBV10-3 and TRBJ2-5, with TRBD1 identical over 10 bases. The CDR3 is 14 residues long. Germline CDR1 is ENHRY and CDR2 is SYGVKD. The J segment lost 5 bases and the V segment lost 6 bases, leaving 6 bases of the junction unmatched. DNA of the CDR3: TGTGCCATCAGCCGGGACAGGGGTTGGGAGACCCAGTACTTC. Translating it yields CAISRDRGWETQYF.